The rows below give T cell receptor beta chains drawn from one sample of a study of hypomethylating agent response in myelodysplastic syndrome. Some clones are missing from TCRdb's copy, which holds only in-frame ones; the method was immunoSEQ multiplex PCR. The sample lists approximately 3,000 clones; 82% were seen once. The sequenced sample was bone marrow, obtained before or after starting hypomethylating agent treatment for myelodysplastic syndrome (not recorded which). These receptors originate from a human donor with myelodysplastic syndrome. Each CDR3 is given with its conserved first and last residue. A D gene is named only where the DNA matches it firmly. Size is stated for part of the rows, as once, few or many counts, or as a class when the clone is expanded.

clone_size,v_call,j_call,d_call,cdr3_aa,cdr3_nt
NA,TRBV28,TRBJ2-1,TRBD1,CGCSRDRGRSRGEQFF,TGTGGCTGTTCCCGGGACAGGGGGCGTTCAAGGGGTGAGCAGTTCTTC
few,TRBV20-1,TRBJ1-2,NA,CSAIFGEGYTF,TGCAGTGCTATATTTGGGGAAGGCTACACCTTC
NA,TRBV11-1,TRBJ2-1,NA,CASSRRREQFF,TGTGCCAGCAGCAGGAGGCGTGAGCAGTTCTTC
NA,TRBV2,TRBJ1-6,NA,CASSERVPYNSPLHF,TGTGCCAGCAGTGAAAGGGTCCCCTATAATTCACCCCTCCACTTT
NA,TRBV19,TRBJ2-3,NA,CASSTPWGADTQYF,TGTGCCAGTAGTACCCCCTGGGGGGCAGATACGCAGTATTTT
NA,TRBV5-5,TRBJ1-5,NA,CASSLAGGGNQPQHF,TGTGCCAGCAGCTTGGCCGGTGGGGGGAATCAGCCCCAGCATTTT
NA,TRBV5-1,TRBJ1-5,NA,CASSLDSYSNQPQHF,TGCGCCAGCAGCTTGGACAGTTATAGCAATCAGCCCCAGCATTTT
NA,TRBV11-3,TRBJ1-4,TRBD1,CASSSRRTGGVEKLFF,TGTGCCAGCAGCTCACGGAGAACAGGGGGAGTAGAAAAACTGTTTTTT
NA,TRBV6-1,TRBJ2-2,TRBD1,CASSKTGVYTGELFF,TGTGCCAGCAGCAAGACAGGGGTTTATACCGGGGAGCTGTTTTTT
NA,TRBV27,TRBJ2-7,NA,CASSFVARAAYEQYF,TGTGCCAGCAGTTTTGTGGCTAGAGCGGCCTACGAGCAGTACTTC
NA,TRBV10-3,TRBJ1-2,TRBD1,CAISDRLQGEDGYTF,TGTGCCATCAGTGATCGCCTACAGGGGGAGGACGGCTACACCTTC
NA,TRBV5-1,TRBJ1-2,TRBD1,CASSLDRGANYGYTF,TGCGCCAGCAGCTTGGACAGGGGCGCGAACTATGGCTACACCTTC
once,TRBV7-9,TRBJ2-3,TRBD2,CASSLLGLAGSTDTQYF,TGTGCCAGCAGCTTATTAGGGCTAGCGGGGAGCACAGATACGCAGTATTTT
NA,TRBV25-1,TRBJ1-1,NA,CASSGVIMSEAFF,TGTGCCAGCAGTGGGGTAATCATGAGTGAAGCTTTCTTT
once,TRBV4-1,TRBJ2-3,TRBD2,CASRHLGGGTDTQYF,TGCGCCAGCCGGCACCTTGGGGGGGGCACAGATACGCAGTATTTT
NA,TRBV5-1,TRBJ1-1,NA,CASSLRDGTEAFF,TGCGCCAGCAGCCTCCGGGACGGCACTGAAGCTTTCTTT
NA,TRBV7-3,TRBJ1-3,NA,CASSPGGSHSGNTIYF,TGTGCCAGCAGCCCGGGGGGATCGCACTCTGGAAACACCATATATTTT
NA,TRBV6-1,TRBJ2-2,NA,CALRGVNTGELFF,TGTGCCCTGAGGGGAGTCAACACCGGGGAGCTGTTTTTT
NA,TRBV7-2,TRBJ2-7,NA,CASSSLEEVFYEQYF,TGTGCCAGCAGCTCTCTCGAGGAGGTTTTCTACGAGCAGTACTTC
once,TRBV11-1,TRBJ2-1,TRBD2,CASSLSLAGGYNEQFF,TGTGCCAGCAGCTTAAGCCTAGCGGGGGGGTACAATGAGCAGTTCTTC
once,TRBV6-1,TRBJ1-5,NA,CASSEAPQPQHF,TGTGCCAGCAGTGAAGCCCCTCAGCCCCAGCATTTT
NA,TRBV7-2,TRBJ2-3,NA,CASSSARSRRADTQYF,TGTGCCAGCAGCTCCGCCCGGTCTAGAAGGGCAGATACGCAGTATTTT
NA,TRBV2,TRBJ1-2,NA,CASNPDNPYGYTF,TGTGCCAGCAATCCGGACAACCCCTATGGCTACACCTTC
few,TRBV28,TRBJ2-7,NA,CASSFVAGTDEQYF,TGTGCCAGCAGTTTCGTTGCGGGGACGGACGAGCAGTACTTC
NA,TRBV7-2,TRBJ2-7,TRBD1,CASSPSRGPYEQYF,TGTGCCAGCAGTCCTAGCAGGGGGCCCTACGAGCAGTACTTC
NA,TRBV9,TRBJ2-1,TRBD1,CASSVTTGTVGYEQFF,TGTGCCAGCAGCGTAACCACCGGGACAGTAGGTTATGAGCAGTTCTTC
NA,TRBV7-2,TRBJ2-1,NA,CASSLDYRGSWKNEQFF,TGTGCCAGCAGCTTAGATTATCGGGGGAGTTGGAAAAATGAGCAGTTCTTC
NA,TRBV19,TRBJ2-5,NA,CASSPSSPGTQYF,TGTGCCAGTAGTCCCTCGTCCCCAGGGACCCAGTACTTC
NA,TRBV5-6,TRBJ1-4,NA,CASSMGADLNEKLFF,TGTGCCAGCAGCATGGGGGCGGACCTTAATGAAAAACTGTTTTTT
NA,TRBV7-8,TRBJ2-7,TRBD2,CASSSLAGQSSYEQYF,TGTGCCAGCAGCTCCCTAGCGGGACAGAGCTCCTACGAGCAGTACTTC
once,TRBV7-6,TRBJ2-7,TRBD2,CASSPGASGYEQYF,TGTGCCAGCAGCCCGGGAGCTAGCGGCTACGAGCAGTACTTC
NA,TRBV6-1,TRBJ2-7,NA,CASRTSYEQYF,TGTGCCAGCAGAACATCCTACGAGCAGTACTTC
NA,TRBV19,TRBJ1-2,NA,CASTLRGVNYGYTF,TGTGCCAGTACCTTAAGGGGCGTGAACTATGGCTACACCTTC
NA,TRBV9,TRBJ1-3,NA,CASSQWGDGNTIYF,TGTGCCAGCAGCCAGTGGGGGGATGGAAACACCATATATTTT
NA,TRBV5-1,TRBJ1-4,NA,CASSSSLGDGEKLFF,TGCGCCAGCAGCTCCTCTCTAGGAGACGGCGAAAAACTGTTTTTT
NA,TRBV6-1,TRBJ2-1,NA,CASSVGPYNEQFF,TGTGCCAGCAGTGTGGGACCCTACAATGAGCAGTTCTTC
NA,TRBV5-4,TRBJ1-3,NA,CASSLEGRGFGNTIYF,TGTGCCAGCAGCCTGGAAGGAAGGGGTTTTGGAAACACCATATATTTT
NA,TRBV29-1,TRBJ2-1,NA,CSVEPAFTAEQFF,TGCAGCGTTGAACCCGCTTTTACTGCGGAACAGTTCTTC
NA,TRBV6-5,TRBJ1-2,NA,CASSQGQGYTF,TGTGCCAGCAGCCAAGGACAGGGCTACACCTTC
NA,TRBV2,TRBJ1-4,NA,CASCWGGGPDEKLFF,TGTGCCAGCTGCTGGGGAGGTGGGCCGGATGAAAAACTGTTTTTT
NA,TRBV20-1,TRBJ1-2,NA,CSAYQGYGYTF,TGCAGTGCATACCAGGGCTATGGCTACACCTTC
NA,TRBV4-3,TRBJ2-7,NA,CASSQEAQMTYEQYF,TGCGCCAGCAGCCAAGAGGCACAAATGACCTACGAGCAGTACTTC
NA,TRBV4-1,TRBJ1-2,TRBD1,CASSQETGYYGYTF,TGCGCCAGCAGCCAAGAGACAGGGTACTATGGCTACACCTTC
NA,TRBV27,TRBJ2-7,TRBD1,CASSLYQGEIYEQYF,TGTGCCAGCAGTTTATACCAGGGGGAAATTTACGAGCAGTACTTC
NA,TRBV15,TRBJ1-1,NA,CATSRDNSRTFF,TGTGCCACCAGCAGAGATAACAGTAGGACTTTCTTT
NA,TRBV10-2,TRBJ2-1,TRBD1,CASRSAGTVPYNEQFF,TGCGCCAGCAGATCTGCCGGGACAGTGCCCTACAATGAGCAGTTCTTC
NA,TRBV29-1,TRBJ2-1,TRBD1,CSVEPAPGQGFNEQFF,TGCAGCGTTGAACCGGCGCCGGGACAGGGGTTCAATGAGCAGTTCTTC
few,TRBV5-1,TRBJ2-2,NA,CASSWGLNTGELFF,TGCGCCAGCAGCTGGGGACTTAACACCGGGGAGCTGTTTTTT
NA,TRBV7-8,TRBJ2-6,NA,CASSLFADYNSGANVLTF,TGTGCCAGCAGCTTATTCGCAGACTACAACTCTGGGGCCAACGTCCTGACTTTC
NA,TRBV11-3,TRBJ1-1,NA,CASSLGNGQLGTEAFF,TGTGCCAGCAGCTTAGGAAATGGACAGCTGGGAACTGAAGCTTTCTTT
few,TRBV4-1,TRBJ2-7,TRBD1,CASSRSEDREYEQYF,TGCGCCAGCAGTAGATCGGAGGACAGGGAGTACGAGCAGTACTTC
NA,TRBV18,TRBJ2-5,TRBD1,CASSPLPGQTQETQYF,TGTGCCAGCTCACCCTTACCGGGACAGACCCAAGAGACCCAGTACTTC
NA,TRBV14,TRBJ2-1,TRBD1,CASSQDRGFYNEQFF,TGTGCCAGCAGCCAGGACAGGGGATTCTACAATGAGCAGTTCTTC
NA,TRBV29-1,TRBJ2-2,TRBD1,CSATGTENTGELFF,TGCAGCGCGACCGGGACAGAGAACACCGGGGAGCTGTTTTTT
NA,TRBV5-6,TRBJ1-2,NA,CASSYPGGLGYTF,TGTGCCAGCAGCTACCCCGGGGGGCTAGGCTACACCTTC
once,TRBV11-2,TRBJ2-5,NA,CASSTGFQETQYF,TGTGCCAGCAGCACGGGATTTCAAGAGACCCAGTACTTC
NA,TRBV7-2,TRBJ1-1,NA,CASSLLVGLNTEAFF,TGTGCCAGCAGCTTACTTGTAGGGTTGAACACTGAAGCTTTCTTT
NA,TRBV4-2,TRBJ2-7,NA,CASRGGYEQYF,TGTGCCAGCAGGGGGGGCTACGAGCAGTACTTC
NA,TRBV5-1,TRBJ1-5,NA,CASSSTGKDNQPQHF,TGCGCCAGCAGCTCCACAGGGAAAGACAATCAGCCCCAGCATTTT